The clone carrying this TCR beta chain was seen repeatedly, ten times or more. Amplification of TCR beta CDR3 regions used RNA transcripts. An opening RT-PCR round employed HTBI primers and preceded a second-round multiplex PCR. One entry per CDR3 protein, called by TCRdb with MiXCR from the multiplex PCR reads. Seen here are 200,000 to 250,000 distinct CDR3 sequences, 20% to 25% observed once, and the top ten hold roughly 40%. These data come from a study of Graves' ophthalmopathy and Graves' hyperthyroidism. V gave up 6 bases and J gave up 0 bases; unmatched junction bases: 10. CDR1 SGHAT and CDR2 FQNNGV come from the germline V gene. The CDR3 has 16 amino acids.

The receptor comes from a woman between 45 and 60 years old with Graves' ophthalmopathy. The V and J genes are TRBV11-2 and TRBJ2-7, with 8 bases matching TRBD1. Sample: peripheral blood. The CDR3 nucleotides read TGTGCCAGCAGGTCCCAAGGGACAGGAAGCTCCTACGAGCAGTACTTC. Translating it yields CASRSQGTGSSYEQYF.